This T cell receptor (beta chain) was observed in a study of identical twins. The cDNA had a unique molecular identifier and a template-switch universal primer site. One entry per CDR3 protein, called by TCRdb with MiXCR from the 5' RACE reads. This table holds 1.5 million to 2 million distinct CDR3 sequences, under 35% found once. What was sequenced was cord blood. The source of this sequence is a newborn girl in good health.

CDR3 sequence: CASSVAGGDNSPLHF. The DNA of the CDR3 is TGTGCCAGCAGCGTAGCAGGGGGCGATAATTCACCCCTCCACTTT. The chain carries TRBV9 and TRBJ1-6; TRBD1 matches 8 bases. J gave up 5 bases and V 0 bases, and 1 base lay outside the gene matches. Germline V gene lookup returns CDR1 SGDLS and CDR2 YYNGEE. The CDR3 covers 15 residues.